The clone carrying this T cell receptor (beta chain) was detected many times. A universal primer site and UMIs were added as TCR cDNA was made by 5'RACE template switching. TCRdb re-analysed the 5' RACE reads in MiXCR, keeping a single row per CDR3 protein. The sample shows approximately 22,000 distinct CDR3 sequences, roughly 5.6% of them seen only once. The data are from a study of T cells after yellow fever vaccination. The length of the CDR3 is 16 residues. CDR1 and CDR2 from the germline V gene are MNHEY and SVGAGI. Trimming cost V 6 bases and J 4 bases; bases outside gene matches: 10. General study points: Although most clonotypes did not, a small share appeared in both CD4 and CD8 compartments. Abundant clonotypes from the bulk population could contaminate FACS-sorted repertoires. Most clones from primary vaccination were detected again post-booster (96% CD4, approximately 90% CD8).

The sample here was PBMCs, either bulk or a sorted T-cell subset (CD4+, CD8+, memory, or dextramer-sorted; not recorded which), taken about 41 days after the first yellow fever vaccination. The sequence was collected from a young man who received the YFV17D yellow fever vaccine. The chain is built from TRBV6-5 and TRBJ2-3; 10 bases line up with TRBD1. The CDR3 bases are TGTGCCAGCAGCCAAAGACAGGGGGCTAGATCAGATACGCAGTATTTT. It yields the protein CASSQRQGARSDTQYF.